The 14 T cell receptor beta chains given below trace back to one sample, sequenced in a study of T-cell reconstitution after alpha-beta-depleted transplantation in children. The library targeted TCRbeta and was prepared with unique molecular identifiers. TCRdb re-analysed the PCR reads in MiXCR, keeping a single row per CDR3 protein. The table includes 700,000 to 950,000 distinct CDR3 sequences, 16% detected once. This specimen consisted of PBMCs, mostly from graft donor cells, obtained 360 days after TCRalphabeta/CD19-depleted stem cell transplant. The receptors shown here come from a male patient between 10 and 17 years old who had a stem cell transplant for acute lymphoblastic leukemia, so the T cells may come from the graft donor.

This clonotype has just a few counts. The chain joins TRBV27 to TRBJ1-2; 7 bases align to TRBD1. Trimming removed 6 bases from V and 4 bases from J; junction bases left unmatched: 5. The germline V gene encodes CDR1 MNHEY and CDR2 SMNVEV (reference sequence). The CDR3 spans 13 residues. As DNA, the CDR3 is TGTGCCAGCAGACTGACAGGGAGCTATGGCTACACCTTC. This encodes CASRLTGSYGYTF.

As for this clonotype: No conserved phenylalanine or tryptophan ends this CDR3, so it is likely a read error. The chain combines TRBV24-1 with TRBJ2-5; D remains unclear. Per the germline V gene, CDR1 is KGHDR and CDR2 is SFDVKD. Trimming shortened V by 3 bases and J by 2 bases, and 6 bases separated the two germline ends. The CDR3 is 13 residues long. The CDR3 region has the DNA TGTGCCACCAGTGATGGACGGCAAGAGACCCAGTACTAC. It specifies CATSDGRQETQYY.

The rearrangement joins TRBV11-2 to TRBJ2-1; perhaps TRBD1 as D (6 bases). This CDR3 has 13 amino acids. CDR1 is SGHAT and CDR2 is FQNNGV in the germline V gene. V was pared by 4 bases and J by 7 bases, with 11 bases between. The CDR3 protein is CASSYQTGNEQFF. Here the CDR3 DNA reads TGTGCCAGCAGCTATCAAACAGGGAATGAGCAGTTCTTC. Full variable domain (outside the CDR3, taken from reference TRBV11-2 and TRBJ2-1): EAGVAQSPRYKIIEKRQSVAFWCNPISGHATLYWYQQILGQGPKLLIQFQNNGVVDDSQLPKDRFSAERLKGVDSTLKIQPAKLEDSAVYLCASSYQTGNEQFFGPGTRLTVL.

This clonotype has a handful of counts. This chain links TRBV28 with TRBJ2-1; maybe TRBD1 (5 bases). The V gene's germline CDR1 is MDHEN and CDR2 SYDVKM. V lost 6 bases, J lost 6 bases, and 9 bases lay in between. CDR3 length: 12 amino acids. The CDR3 DNA reads TGTGCCAGCAGGGTAGGGGTCAATGAGCAGTTCTTC. Its translation is CASRVGVNEQFF.

This chain uses TRBV7-6 with TRBJ2-1; no definite D call. V lost 1 base and J 9 bases, leaving 10 bases between the germline ends. Looked up from germline, CDR1 is SGHVS and CDR2 is FNYEAQ. This CDR3 is 13 amino acids long. CDR3 region: CASSLEGLGEQFF. CDR3 DNA: TGTGCCAGCAGCTTAGAAGGGCTCGGTGAGCAGTTCTTC. The whole variable domain, filled in from reference TRBV7-6 and TRBJ2-1, reads GAGVSQSPRYKVTKRGQDVALRCDPISGHVSLYWYRQALGQGPEFLTYFNYEAQQDKSGLPNDRFSAERPEGSISTLTIQRTEQRDSAMYRCASSLEGLGEQFFGPGTRLTVL.

The chain employs TRBV19 and TRBJ1-1; a weak D match, TRBD1 (5 bases). Trimming removed 9 bases at V and 2 bases at J, with 16 bases between. CDR1 is LNHDA and CDR2 is SQIVND in the germline V gene (reference sequence). CDR3 length equals 14 residues. The chain's CDR3 is CASPSLGVNTEAFF. DNA of the CDR3: TGTGCCAGCCCCTCGCTGGGGGTCAACACTGAAGCTTTCTTT. Together with reference TRBV19 and TRBJ1-1, the CDR3 gives the full variable domain: DGGITQSPKYLFRKEGQNVTLSCEQNLNHDAMYWYRQDPGQGLRLIYYSQIVNDFQKGDIAEGYSVSREKKESFPLTVTSAQKNPTAFYLCASPSLGVNTEAFFGQGTRLTVV.

This clonotype appeared many times. The chain carries TRBV10-3 and TRBJ2-7; no firm D call. Germline values: CDR1 ENHRY, CDR2 SYGVKD. The CDR3 is 12 residues long. V was trimmed by 2 bases and J by 2 bases, leaving 4 bases between them. The CDR3 nucleotides are TGTGCCATCAGTGAGCCCCCCTACGAGCAGTACTTC. Its translation is CAISEPPYEQYF.

This clonotype appeared a few times. This chain uses TRBV3-1 with TRBJ2-1; TRBD2 might be the D (6 bases). This CDR3 comprises 17 residues. The germline gives CDR1 LGHDT, CDR2 YNNKEL (reference sequence). V was pared by 0 bases and J by 0 bases, with 12 bases between. The CDR3 DNA follows: TGTGCCAGCAGCCAAGATCTACGGGGGAGCTCCTACAATGAGCAGTTCTTC. Amino acid sequence: CASSQDLRGSSYNEQFF.

J is TRBJ2-2 and V is TRBV5-1; D is perhaps TRBD2 (5 bases). Trimming shortened V by 4 bases and J by 3 bases, and 10 bases separated the two germline ends. This CDR3 contains 14 residues. Germline CDR1 is SGHRS and CDR2 is YFSETQ. Written as DNA, the CDR3 is TGCGCCAGCAGCCGGGGAGATGACACCGGGGAGCTGTTTTTT. This gives the protein CASSRGDDTGELFF.

The V call is TRBV5-1, the J call TRBJ2-3; perhaps TRBD1 as D (6 bases). Looked up from germline, CDR1 is SGHRS and CDR2 is YFSETQ. Trimming shortened V by 1 base and J by 0 bases, and 9 bases separated the two germline ends. The CDR3 is 15 amino acids. CDR3 in amino acids: CASSLPGTSTDTQYF. As DNA, the CDR3 is TGCGCCAGCAGCTTGCCCGGGACAAGCACAGATACGCAGTATTTT.

The sample holds a few counts of this clonotype. CDR3 residues: CASSPYTSGPSTDTQYF. The CDR3 coding sequence is TGTGCCAGCAGCCCCTATACTAGCGGGCCTAGCACAGATACGCAGTATTTT. The chain recombines TRBV6-1 with TRBJ2-3; TRBD2 agrees at 9 bases. The CDR3 has 17 residues. Trimming removed 6 bases from V and 0 bases from J; junction bases left unmatched: 10. CDR1 is MNHNS, CDR2 SASEGT, per germline.

This clonotype has more than one count but fewer than ten. V usage is TRBV13 and J usage is TRBJ1-1; unclear D gene. The ends were cut back, 6 bases at V and 5 bases at J, with 7 bases in the middle. From germline, CDR1 is PRHDT and CDR2 FYEKMQ (reference sequence). This CDR3 has 11 amino acids. The CDR3 DNA sequence: TGTGCCAGCAGGGCCCAAACTGAAGCTTTCTTT. Translating gives CASRAQTEAFF.

The chain joins TRBV7-6 to TRBJ2-5, with 8 bases matching TRBD1. This CDR3 spans 16 amino acids. CDR1 SGHVS and CDR2 FNYEAQ come from the germline V gene. The V gene end was trimmed by 4 bases and the J gene end by 1 base; junction bases not matched to a gene: 8. Written as DNA, the CDR3 is TGTGCCAGCAGCTGGCCGGGACAGGCCCTCCAAGAGACCCAGTACTTC. Amino acid sequence: CASSWPGQALQETQYF.

J is TRBJ2-3 and V is TRBV10-1; possibly TRBD2 for D (6 bases). The V gene lost 1 base and the J gene lost 3 bases, with 11 bases spanning the gap. This CDR3 is built from 15 residues. CDR1 WNHNN and CDR2 SYGVQD come from the germline V gene (reference sequence). The CDR3 loop is CASSEYAGSTDTQYF. CDR3 sequence (DNA): TGCGCCAGCAGTGAGTACGCGGGGAGTACAGATACGCAGTATTTT.